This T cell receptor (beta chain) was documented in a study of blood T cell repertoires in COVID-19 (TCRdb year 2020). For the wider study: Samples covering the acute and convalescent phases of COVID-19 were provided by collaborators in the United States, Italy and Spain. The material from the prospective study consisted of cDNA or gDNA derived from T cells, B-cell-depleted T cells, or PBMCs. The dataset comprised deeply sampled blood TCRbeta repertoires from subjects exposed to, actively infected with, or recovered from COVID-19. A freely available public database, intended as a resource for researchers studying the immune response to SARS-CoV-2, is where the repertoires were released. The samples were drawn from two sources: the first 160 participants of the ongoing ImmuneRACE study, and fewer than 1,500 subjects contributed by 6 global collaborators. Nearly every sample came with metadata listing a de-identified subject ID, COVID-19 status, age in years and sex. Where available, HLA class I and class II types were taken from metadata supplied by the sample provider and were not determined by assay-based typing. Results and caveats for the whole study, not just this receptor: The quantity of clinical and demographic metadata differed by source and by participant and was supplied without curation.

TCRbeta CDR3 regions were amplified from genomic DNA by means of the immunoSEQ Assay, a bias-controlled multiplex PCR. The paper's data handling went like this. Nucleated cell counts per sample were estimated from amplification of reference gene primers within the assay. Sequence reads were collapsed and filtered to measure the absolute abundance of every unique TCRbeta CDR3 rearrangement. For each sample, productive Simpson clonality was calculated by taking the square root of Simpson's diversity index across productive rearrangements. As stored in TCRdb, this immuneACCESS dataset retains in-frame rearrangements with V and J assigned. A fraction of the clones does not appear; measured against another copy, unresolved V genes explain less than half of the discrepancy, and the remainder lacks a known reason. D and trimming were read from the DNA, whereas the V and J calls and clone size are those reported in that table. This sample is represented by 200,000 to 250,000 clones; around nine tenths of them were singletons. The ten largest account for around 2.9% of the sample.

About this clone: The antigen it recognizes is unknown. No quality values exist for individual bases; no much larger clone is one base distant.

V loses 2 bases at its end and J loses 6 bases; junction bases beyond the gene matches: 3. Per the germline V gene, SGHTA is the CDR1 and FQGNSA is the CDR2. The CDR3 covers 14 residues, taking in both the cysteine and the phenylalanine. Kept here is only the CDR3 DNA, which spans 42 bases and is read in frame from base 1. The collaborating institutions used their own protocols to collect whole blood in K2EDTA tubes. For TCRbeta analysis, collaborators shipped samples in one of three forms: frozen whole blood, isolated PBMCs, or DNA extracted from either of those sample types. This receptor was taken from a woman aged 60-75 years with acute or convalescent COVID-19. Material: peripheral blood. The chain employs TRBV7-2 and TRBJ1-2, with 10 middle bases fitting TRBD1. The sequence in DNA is TGTGCCAGCAGCTTACGGACAGGGGGGGATGGCTACACCTTC. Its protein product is CASSLRTGGDGYTF.